This TCR beta chain is from a study of shared clonotypes between healthy human individuals. Naive CD8 isolation took CD45RO-negative cells positively selected for CCR7 and excluded terminally differentiated effector memory CD45RA+ cells. Whole-study results and caveats: Between a few donors, naive CD4 clonotypes were shared at a level of about 5%.

CDR1 is SQVTM and CDR2 is ANQGSEA in the germline V gene. The CDR3 length is 12 residues. The protocol was immunoSEQ multiplex PCR, while the TCRdb copy is restricted to in-frame clones and leaves out a portion. Among over 2,000,000 clones listed, around 93% were seen once. Details on this clone: Its antigen remains unidentified. Other DNA sequences in this specimen translate into the identical CDR3.

The chain couples TRBV29-1 to TRBJ2-5; perhaps D is TRBD1 or TRBD2 (5 bases each). Near its end, the DNA agrees better with TRBJ2-7, so the J call may be wrong. The sequenced material came from naive CD8+ T cells from PBMCs. The TCR comes from a man between 18 and 29 years old in good health. Some clones in this sample may be carry-over from other donors' samples. For the CDR3, the DNA is TGCAGCGCCCGGGACGGTTCCTACGAGCAGTACTTC. Amino acids: CSARDGSYEQYF.